Included here is one T cell receptor (beta chain) sequence, with context. The antigen is unknown. These patients, aged 18 to 65, had recently diagnosed hyperthyroidism lasting under 2 months. Amplification yielded TCR beta CDR3 regions, with RNA transcripts as the source. HTBI primers were employed in a first-round RT-PCR of the TCR CDR3. Using its own MiXCR run on the multiplex PCR reads, TCRdb lists one record per CDR3 protein. The sample lists about 700,000 distinct CDR3 sequences, 14% occurring once. This specimen comes from a study of T cells in Graves' hyperthyroidism and ophthalmopathy. Study as a whole: The blood sample was taken at first diagnosis, before treatment began. Regarding the study as a whole: Model output signaled ophthalmopathy a median around 6.9 months ahead of onset.

The sequence was obtained from a young woman with Graves' hyperthyroidism. Sequencing was carried out using blood.

CDR3 DNA: TGTGCCAGCAGCCTTGGAGGACCGTACCAAGAGACCCAGTACTTC. Its protein product is CASSLGGPYQETQYF. V and J are TRBV5-6 and TRBJ2-5, with a weak D call TRBD2 (5 bases). V was clipped by 4 bases and J by 0 bases, with 13 bases between them. From germline, CDR1 is SGHDT and CDR2 YYEEEE. CDR3 length: 15 residues.